The sequence of this T cell receptor (beta chain) was determined in a study of blood T cell repertoires in COVID-19. Background on the study: Samples came from the United States, Italy and Spain, spanning acute and convalescent COVID-19. T cells, B-cell-depleted T cells, or PBMCs supplied cDNA or gDNA.

The CDR3 is 15 residues long. Germline lookup yields CDR1 GTSNPN and CDR2 SVGIG (reference sequence). The trim removed 1 base at V and 4 bases at J, leaving 7 bases unmatched. This clone was counted a single time. Study processing details: Amplifying reference gene primers gave estimates of nucleated cell counts. The method was immunoSEQ multiplex PCR; TCRdb's version includes in-frame clones alone and lacks a portion of them. V and J calls and clone size follow that table, whereas D and trimming were derived from the DNA. The sample yields more than 120,000 clones, around nine tenths seen once. The chain joins TRBV30 to TRBJ1-1, with 9 positions matching TRBD1. Sequenced material: peripheral blood. This TCR came from a woman aged 45-60 years with active or convalescent COVID-19. CDR3 DNA: TGTGCCTGGAGTGACAGGGGGCGCGGTGGCACTGAAGCTTTCTTT. Amino acid sequence: CAWSDRGRGGTEAFF.